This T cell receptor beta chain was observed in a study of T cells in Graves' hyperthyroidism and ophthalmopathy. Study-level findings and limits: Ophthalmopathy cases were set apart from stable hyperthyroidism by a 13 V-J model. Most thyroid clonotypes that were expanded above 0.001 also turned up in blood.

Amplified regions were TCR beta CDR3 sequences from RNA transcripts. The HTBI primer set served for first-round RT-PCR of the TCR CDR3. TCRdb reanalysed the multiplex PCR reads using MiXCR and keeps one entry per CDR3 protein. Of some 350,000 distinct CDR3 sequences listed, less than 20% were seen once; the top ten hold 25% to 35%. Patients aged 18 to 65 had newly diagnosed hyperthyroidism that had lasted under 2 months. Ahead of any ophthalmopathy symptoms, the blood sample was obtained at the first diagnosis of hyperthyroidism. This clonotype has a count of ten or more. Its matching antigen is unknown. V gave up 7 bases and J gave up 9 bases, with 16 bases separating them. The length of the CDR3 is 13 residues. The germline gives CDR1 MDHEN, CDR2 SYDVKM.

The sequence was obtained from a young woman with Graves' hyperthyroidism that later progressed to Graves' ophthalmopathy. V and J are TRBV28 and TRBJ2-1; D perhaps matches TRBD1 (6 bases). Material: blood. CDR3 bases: TGTGCCAGCATCGGCGTAGGGGGAAGTGAGCAGTTCTTC. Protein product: CASIGVGGSEQFF.